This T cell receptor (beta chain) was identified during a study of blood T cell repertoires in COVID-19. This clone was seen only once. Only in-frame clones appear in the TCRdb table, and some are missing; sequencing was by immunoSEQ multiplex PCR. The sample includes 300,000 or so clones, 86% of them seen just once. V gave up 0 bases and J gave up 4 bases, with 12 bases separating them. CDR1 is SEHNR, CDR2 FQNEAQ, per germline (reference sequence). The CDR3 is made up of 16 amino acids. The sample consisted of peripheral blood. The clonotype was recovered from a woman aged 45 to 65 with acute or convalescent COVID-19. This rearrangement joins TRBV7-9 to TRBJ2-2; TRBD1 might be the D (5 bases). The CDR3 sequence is CASSLAWGIRTGELFF. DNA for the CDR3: TGTGCCAGCAGCTTAGCATGGGGCATACGCACCGGGGAGCTGTTTTTT.